What follows are 5 T cell receptor beta chains derived from one specimen sequenced in a study of CD8 T cells in ankylosing spondylitis (dated by TCRdb to about 2017). Library prep was done by 5' RACE. The reads were generated on an Illumina HiSeq 2500. TCRdb trimmed public reads at Q25 via fastp, called clones via MiXCR and kept in-frame beta chains. Entries that share a CDR3 protein sequence are merged under the most common genes and DNA. The sample profile shows about 130,000 distinct CDR3 sequences; roughly 13% of them were found once. About 2.7% of the sample is held by the ten biggest clonotypes. Sequences were obtained from blood, either unsorted or a sorted T cell fraction (not recorded which). The receptors were gathered from a female donor with ankylosing spondylitis or in good health (not recorded which).

This clonotype was picked up a small number of times. The chain is built from TRBV28 and TRBJ2-6; 8 bases fit TRBD1. The V and J ends lost 4 bases and 0 bases, in that order; junction bases with no gene match: 11. The CDR3 extends over 19 amino acids. Germline values: CDR1 MDHEN, CDR2 SYDVKM. The DNA for the CDR3 is TGTGCCAGCAGTTCCTACTCCGGGACAGGCAACTCTGGGGCCAACGTCCTGACTTTC. It is translated as CASSSYSGTGNSGANVLTF.

This clonotype appeared many times. For the CDR3, the DNA is TGCGCCAGCAGCTTGGATGAGGGAATAGGAAACACCATATATTTT. Its protein product is CASSLDEGIGNTIYF. V usage is TRBV5-1 and J usage is TRBJ1-3, with unresolved D. V lost 0 bases, J lost 4 bases, and 11 bases lay in between. Germline V CDR1 and CDR2: SGHRS, YFSETQ. The length of the CDR3 is 15 residues.

There are many counts of this clonotype. The chain is built from TRBV11-2 and TRBJ2-2, with TRBD2 identical over 13 bases. Germline V CDR1 and CDR2: SGHAT, FQNNGV. CDR3 length: 18 residues. V shed 5 bases and J 2 bases; nucleotides not matched to a gene: 8. The CDR3 reads CASSTRLAGGPNTGELFF. The CDR3 nucleotides read TGTGCCAGCAGCACCCGACTAGCGGGGGGACCCAACACCGGGGAGCTGTTTTTT.

This clonotype appeared a few times. The chain couples TRBV20-1 to TRBJ1-3; tentatively, D is TRBD1 (6 bases). This CDR3 is built from 13 residues. Germline CDR1 DFQATT, CDR2 SNEGSKA (reference sequence). Trimming pared 3 bases from V and 3 bases from J, leaving 9 bases between. As DNA, the CDR3 is TGCAGTGCTAGCGGGGGGCTTGGAAACACCATATATTTT. It is translated as CSASGGLGNTIYF.

The table lists this clonotype with many counts. One junction end does not reproduce the germline sequence, and a read error may be involved. This chain joins TRBV3-1 and TRBJ2-1, with 10 bases lining up with TRBD1. The CDR3 runs to 12 residues. The germline CDR1 and CDR2 sequences are LGHDT and YNNKEL (reference sequence). CDR3 nucleotide sequence: TGTGCCAGCAGCCCAGACAGGGGGCGCCCCCTCTTC. Encoded protein: CASSPDRGRPLF.